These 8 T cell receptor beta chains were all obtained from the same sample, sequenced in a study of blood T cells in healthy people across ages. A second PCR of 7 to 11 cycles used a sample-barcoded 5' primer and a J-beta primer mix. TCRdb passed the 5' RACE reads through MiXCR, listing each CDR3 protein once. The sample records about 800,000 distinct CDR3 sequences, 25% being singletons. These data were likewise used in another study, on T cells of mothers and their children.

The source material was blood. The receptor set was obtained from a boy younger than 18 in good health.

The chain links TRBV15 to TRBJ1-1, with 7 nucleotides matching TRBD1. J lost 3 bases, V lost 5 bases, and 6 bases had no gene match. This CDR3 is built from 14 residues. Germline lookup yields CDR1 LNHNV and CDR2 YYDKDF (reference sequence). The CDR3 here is CATSAGQVDTEAFF. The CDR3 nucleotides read TGTGCCACCAGCGCAGGACAGGTTGACACTGAAGCTTTCTTT.

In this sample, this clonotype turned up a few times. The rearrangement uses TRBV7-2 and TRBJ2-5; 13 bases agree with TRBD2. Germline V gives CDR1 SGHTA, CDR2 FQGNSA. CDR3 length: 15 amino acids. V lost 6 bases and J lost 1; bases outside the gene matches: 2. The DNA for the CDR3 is TGTGCCAGCAGAAGGACTAGCGGGGGCCAAGAGACCCAGTACTTC. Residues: CASRRTSGGQETQYF.

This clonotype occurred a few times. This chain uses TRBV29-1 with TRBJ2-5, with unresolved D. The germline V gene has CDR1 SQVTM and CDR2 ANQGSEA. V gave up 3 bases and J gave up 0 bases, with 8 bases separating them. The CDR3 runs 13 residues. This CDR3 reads CSVDSANQETQYF. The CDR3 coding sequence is TGCAGCGTTGACAGTGCGAACCAAGAGACCCAGTACTTC.

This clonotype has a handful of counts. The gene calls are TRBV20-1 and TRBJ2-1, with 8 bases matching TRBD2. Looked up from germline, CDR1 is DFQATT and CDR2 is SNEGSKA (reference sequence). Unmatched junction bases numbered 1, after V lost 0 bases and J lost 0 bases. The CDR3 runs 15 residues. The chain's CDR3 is CSARESGSSYNEQFF. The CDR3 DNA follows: TGCAGTGCTAGAGAGAGCGGGAGCTCCTACAATGAGCAGTTCTTC.

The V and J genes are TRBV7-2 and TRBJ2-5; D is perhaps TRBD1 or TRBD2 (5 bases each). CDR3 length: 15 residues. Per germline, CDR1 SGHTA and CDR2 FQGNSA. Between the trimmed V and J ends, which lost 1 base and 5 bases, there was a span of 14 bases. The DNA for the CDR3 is TGTGCCAGCAGCTTAGGACGGGGCTTAGGCGAGACCCAGTACTTC. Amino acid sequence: CASSLGRGLGETQYF.

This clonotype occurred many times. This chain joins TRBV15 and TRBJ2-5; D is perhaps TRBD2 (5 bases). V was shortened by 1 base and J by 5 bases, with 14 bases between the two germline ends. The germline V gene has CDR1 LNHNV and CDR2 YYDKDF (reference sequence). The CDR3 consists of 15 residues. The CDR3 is CATSRGGESRETQYF. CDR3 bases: TGTGCCACCAGCAGAGGGGGAGAGAGTCGGGAGACCCAGTACTTC. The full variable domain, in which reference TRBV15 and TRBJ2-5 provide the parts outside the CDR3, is DAMVIQNPRYQVTQFGKPVTLSCSQTLNHNVMYWYQQKSSQAPKLLFHYYDKDFNNEADTPDNFQSRRPNTSFCFLDIRSPGLGDTAMYLCATSRGGESRETQYFGPGTRLLVL.

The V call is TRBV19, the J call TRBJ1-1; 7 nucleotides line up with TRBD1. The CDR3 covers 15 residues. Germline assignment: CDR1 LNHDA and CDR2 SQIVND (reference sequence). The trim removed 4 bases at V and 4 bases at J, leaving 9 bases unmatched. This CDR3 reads CASSRRDSKGTEAFF. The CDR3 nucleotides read TGTGCCAGTAGTAGACGGGACAGCAAGGGCACTGAAGCTTTCTTT.

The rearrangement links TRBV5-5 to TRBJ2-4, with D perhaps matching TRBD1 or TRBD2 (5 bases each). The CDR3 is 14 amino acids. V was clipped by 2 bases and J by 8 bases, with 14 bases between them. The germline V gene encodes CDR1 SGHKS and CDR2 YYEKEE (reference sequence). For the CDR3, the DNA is TGTGCCAGCAGCTTCCGGGGTGAAGGGGACATTCAGTACTTC. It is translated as CASSFRGEGDIQYF.